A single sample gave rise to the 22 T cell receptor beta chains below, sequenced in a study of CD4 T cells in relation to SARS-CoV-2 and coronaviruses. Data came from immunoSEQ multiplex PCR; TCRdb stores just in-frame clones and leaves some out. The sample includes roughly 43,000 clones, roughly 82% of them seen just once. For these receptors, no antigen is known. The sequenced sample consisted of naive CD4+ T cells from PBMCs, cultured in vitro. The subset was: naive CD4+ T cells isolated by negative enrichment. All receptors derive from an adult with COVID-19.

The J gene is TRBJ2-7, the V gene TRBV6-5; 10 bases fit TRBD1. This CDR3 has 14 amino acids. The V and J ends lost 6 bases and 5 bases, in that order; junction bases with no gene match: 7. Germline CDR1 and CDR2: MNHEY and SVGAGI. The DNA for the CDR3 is TGTGCCAGCAGCCGGGACAGGGGCAGACACGAGCAGTACTTC. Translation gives CASSRDRGRHEQYF.

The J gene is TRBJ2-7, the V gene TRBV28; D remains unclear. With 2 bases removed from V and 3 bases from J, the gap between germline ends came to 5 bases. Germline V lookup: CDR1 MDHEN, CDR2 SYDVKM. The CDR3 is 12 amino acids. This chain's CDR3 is CASSLKGYEQYF. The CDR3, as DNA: TGTGCCAGCAGTTTAAAAGGCTACGAGCAGTACTTC. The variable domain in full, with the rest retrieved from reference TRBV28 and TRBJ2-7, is DVKVTQSSRYLVKRTGEKVFLECVQDMDHENMFWYRQDPGLGLRLIYFSYDVKMKEKGDIPEGYSVSREKKERFSLILESASTNQTSMYLCASSLKGYEQYFGPGTRLTVT.

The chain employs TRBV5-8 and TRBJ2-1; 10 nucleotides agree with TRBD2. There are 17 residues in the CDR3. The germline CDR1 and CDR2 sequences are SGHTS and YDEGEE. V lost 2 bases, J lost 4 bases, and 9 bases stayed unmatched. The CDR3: CASSLVLRTSGYNEQFF. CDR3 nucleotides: TGTGCCAGCAGCTTAGTATTGAGGACTAGCGGATACAATGAGCAGTTCTTC.

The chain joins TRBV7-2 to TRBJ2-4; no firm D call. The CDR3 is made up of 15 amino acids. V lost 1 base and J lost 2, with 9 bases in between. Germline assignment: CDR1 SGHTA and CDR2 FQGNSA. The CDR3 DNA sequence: TGTGCCAGCAGCTTAGATATGGGGACCAAAAACATTCAGTACTTC. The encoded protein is CASSLDMGTKNIQYF.

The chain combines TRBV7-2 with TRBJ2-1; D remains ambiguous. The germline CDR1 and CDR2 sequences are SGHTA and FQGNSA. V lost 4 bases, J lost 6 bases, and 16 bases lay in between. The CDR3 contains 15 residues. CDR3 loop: CASSWTWGSGNEQFF. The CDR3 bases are TGTGCCAGCAGCTGGACCTGGGGTAGTGGCAATGAGCAGTTCTTC. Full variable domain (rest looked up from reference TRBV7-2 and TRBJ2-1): GAGVSQSPSNKVTEKGKDVELRCDPISGHTALYWYRQSLGQGLEFLIYFQGNSAPDKSGLPSDRFSAERTGGSVSTLTIQRTQQEDSAVYLCASSWTWGSGNEQFFGPGTRLTVL.

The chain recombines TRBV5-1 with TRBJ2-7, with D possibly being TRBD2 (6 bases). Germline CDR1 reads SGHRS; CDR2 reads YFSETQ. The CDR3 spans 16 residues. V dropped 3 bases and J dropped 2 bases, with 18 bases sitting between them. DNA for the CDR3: TGCGCCAGCAGCTGGGTACGAGCGGGCCTGGCCTACGAGCAGTACTTC. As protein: CASSWVRAGLAYEQYF. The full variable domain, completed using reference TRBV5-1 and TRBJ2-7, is KAGVTQTPRYLIKTRGQQVTLSCSPISGHRSVSWYQQTPGQGLQFLFEYFSETQRNKGNFPGRFSGRQFSNSRSEMNVSTLELGDSALYLCASSWVRAGLAYEQYFGPGTRLTVT.

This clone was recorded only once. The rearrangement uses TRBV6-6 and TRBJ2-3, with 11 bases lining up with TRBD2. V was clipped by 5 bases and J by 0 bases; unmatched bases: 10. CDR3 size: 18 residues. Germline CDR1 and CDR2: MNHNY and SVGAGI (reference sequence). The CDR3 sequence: CASSRIWTSGFSTDTQYF. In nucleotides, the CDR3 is TGTGCCAGCAGTCGAATCTGGACTAGCGGGTTTAGCACAGATACGCAGTATTTT.

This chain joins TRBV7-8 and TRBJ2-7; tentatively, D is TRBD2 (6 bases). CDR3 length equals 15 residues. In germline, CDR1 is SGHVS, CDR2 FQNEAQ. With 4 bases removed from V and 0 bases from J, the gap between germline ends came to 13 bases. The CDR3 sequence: CASSWDFGSSYEQYF. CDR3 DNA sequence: TGTGCCAGCAGCTGGGACTTCGGTAGCTCCTACGAGCAGTACTTC. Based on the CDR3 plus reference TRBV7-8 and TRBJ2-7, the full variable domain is GAGVSQSPRYKVAKRGQDVALRCDPISGHVSLFWYQQALGQGPEFLTYFQNEAQLDKSGLPSDRFFAERPEGSVSTLKIQRTQQEDSAVYLCASSWDFGSSYEQYFGPGTRLTVT.

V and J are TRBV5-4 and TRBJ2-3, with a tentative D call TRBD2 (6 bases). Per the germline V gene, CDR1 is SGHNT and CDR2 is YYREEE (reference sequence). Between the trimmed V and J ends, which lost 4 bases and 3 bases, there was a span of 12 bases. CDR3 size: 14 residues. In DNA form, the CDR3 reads TGTGCCAGCAGCCGGGAGCGGGCAACAGATACGCAGTATTTT. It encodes CASSRERATDTQYF.

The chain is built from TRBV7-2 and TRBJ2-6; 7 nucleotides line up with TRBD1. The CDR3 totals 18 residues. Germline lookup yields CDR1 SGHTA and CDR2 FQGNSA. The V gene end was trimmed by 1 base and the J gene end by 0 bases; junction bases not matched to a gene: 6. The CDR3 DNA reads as TGTGCCAGCAGCTTAGGGTGGGACAGCTACTCTGGGGCCAACGTCCTGACTTTC. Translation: CASSLGWDSYSGANVLTF. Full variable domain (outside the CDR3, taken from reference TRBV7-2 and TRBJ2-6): GAGVSQSPSNKVTEKGKDVELRCDPISGHTALYWYRQSLGQGLEFLIYFQGNSAPDKSGLPSDRFSAERTGGSVSTLTIQRTQQEDSAVYLCASSLGWDSYSGANVLTFGAGSRLTVL.

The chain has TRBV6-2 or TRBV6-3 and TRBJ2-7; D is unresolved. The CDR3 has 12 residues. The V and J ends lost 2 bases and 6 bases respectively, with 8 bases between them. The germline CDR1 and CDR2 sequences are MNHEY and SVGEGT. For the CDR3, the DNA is TGTGCCAGCAGTTACGGGTGGAGCGAGCAGTACTTC. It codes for CASSYGWSEQYF.

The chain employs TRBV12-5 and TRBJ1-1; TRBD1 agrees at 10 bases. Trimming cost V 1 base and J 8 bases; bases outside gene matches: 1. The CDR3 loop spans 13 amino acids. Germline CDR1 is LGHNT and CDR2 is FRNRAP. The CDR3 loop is CASGLGDRGEAFF. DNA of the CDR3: TGTGCTAGTGGTTTGGGGGACAGGGGAGAAGCTTTCTTT.

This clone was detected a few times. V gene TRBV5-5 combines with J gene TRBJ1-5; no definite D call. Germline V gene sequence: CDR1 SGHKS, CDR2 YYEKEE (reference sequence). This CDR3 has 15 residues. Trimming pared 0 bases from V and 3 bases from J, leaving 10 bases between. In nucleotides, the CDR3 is TGTGCCAGCAGCTTGGAAGCGGCGTACAATCAGCCCCAGCATTTT. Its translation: CASSLEAAYNQPQHF.

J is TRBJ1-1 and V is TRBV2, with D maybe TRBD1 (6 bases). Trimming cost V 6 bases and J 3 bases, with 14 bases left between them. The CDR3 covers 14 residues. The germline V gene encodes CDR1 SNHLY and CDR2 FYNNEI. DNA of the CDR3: TGTGCCAGCAGCGAGGGGGTGCTGGACACTGAAGCTTTCTTT. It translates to CASSEGVLDTEAFF.

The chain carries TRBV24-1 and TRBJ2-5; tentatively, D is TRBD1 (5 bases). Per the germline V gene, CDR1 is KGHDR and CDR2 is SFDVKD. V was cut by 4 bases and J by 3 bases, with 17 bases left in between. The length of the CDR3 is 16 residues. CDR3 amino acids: CATSEGQGLQEETQYF. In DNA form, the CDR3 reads TGTGCCACCAGTGAGGGGCAGGGCCTCCAGGAAGAGACCCAGTACTTC.

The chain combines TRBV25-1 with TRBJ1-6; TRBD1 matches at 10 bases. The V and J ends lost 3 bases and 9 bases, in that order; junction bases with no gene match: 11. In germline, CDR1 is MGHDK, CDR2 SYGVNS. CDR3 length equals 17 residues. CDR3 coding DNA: TGTGCCAGCAGTGAGGACAGGGGGGTAGGGTGGGGTTCACCCCTCCACTTT. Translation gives CASSEDRGVGWGSPLHF.

CDR3 protein: CASSQGGQGIDTQYF. The CDR3 DNA reads TGTGCCAGCAGCCAAGGGGGGCAGGGGATAGATACGCAGTATTTT. J is TRBJ2-3 and V is TRBV3-1 (or the pseudogene TRBV3-2); D perhaps matches TRBD1 (6 bases). The CDR3 covers 15 residues. Germline V gives CDR1 LGHDT, CDR2 YNNKEL (reference sequence). V lost 1 base, J lost 5 bases, and 13 bases lay in between.

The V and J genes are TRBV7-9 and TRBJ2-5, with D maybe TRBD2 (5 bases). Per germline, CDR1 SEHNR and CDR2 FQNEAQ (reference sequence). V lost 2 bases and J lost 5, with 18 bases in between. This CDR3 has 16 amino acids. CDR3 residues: CASSLPLSGIVETQYF. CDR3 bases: TGTGCCAGCAGCTTACCTCTCTCCGGGATCGTGGAGACCCAGTACTTC.

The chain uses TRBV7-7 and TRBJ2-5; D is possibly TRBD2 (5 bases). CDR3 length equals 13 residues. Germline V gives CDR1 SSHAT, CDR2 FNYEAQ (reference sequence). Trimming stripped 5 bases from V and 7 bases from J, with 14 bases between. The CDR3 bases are TGTGCCAGCAGCCACCCGGGAATTAGGACCCAGTACTTC. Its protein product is CASSHPGIRTQYF.

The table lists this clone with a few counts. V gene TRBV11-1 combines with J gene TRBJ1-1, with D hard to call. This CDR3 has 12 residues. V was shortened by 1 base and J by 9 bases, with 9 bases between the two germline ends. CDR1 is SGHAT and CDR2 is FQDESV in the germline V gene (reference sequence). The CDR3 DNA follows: TGTGCCAGCAGCTTAGGGGCAAACAAAGCTTTCTTT. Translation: CASSLGANKAFF.

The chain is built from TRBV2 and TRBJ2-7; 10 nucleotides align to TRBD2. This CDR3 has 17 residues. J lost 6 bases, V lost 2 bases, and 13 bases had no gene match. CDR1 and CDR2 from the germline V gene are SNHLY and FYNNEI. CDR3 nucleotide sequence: TGTGCCAGCAGTGAAATACCCCTTCTAGCGGGAGAGGGCGAGCAGTACTTC. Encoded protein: CASSEIPLLAGEGEQYF.

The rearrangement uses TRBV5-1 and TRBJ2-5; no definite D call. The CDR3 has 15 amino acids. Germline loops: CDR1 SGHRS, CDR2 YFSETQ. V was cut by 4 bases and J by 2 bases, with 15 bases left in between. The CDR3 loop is CASSPVTLPQETQYF. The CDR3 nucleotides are TGCGCCAGCAGCCCCGTGACACTGCCTCAAGAGACCCAGTACTTC.